A selection of T cell receptor beta chains follows, all from one sample in a study of shared clonotypes between healthy human individuals. Generated by immunoSEQ multiplex PCR, the TCRdb table keeps only in-frame clones and is missing some. This repertoire shows about 1 million clones, 65% to 80% found once; its top ten account for roughly 1.4%. The sample consisted of memory CD4+ T cells sorted from blood. These receptors were collected from a man younger than 30 in good health. Each CDR3 is given with its conserved first and last residue. D genes are given only for firm matches. Expanded clones get a size class; other rows say once, few or many, or leave the size out.

abundance: NA
v_gene: TRBV7-3
d_gene: NA
j_gene: TRBJ2-1
CDR3aa: CASSRSRGNEQFF
CDR3nt: TGTGCCAGCAGTCGATCTAGGGGCAATGAGCAGTTCTTC

abundance: NA
v_gene: TRBV4-1
d_gene: NA
j_gene: TRBJ1-6
CDR3aa: CASGDWGSSYNSPLHF
CDR3nt: TGCGCCAGCGGGGACTGGGGGAGCTCCTATAATTCACCCCTCCACTTT

abundance: few
v_gene: TRBV9
d_gene: TRBD1
j_gene: TRBJ1-2
CDR3aa: CASSPDREYGYTF
CDR3nt: TGTGCCAGCAGCCCGGACAGGGAGTATGGCTACACCTTC

abundance: few
v_gene: TRBV10-2
d_gene: NA
j_gene: TRBJ2-7
CDR3aa: CASSALGEQYF
CDR3nt: TGCGCCAGCAGTGCCCTCGGCGAGCAGTACTTC

abundance: once
v_gene: TRBV6-1
d_gene: NA
j_gene: TRBJ2-3
CDR3aa: CASSVNRASTDTQYF
CDR3nt: TGTGCCAGCAGCGTTAACAGGGCTTCCACAGATACGCAGTATTTT

abundance: NA
v_gene: TRBV18
d_gene: TRBD1
j_gene: TRBJ1-6
CDR3aa: CASSMDRANSPLHF
CDR3nt: TGTGCCAGCTCTATGGACAGGGCGAATTCACCCCTCCACTTT

abundance: NA
v_gene: TRBV19
d_gene: NA
j_gene: TRBJ2-3
CDR3aa: CASRRDPTDTQYF
CDR3nt: TGTGCCAGTCGGCGGGATCCCACAGATACGCAGTATTTT

abundance: NA
v_gene: TRBV5-8
d_gene: NA
j_gene: TRBJ2-7
CDR3aa: CASSLGLGSPYEQYF
CDR3nt: TGTGCCAGCAGCTTGGGTTTGGGGTCCCCCTACGAGCAGTACTTC

abundance: NA
v_gene: TRBV5-1
d_gene: NA
j_gene: TRBJ2-7
CDR3aa: CASSYNSRDTSYEQYF
CDR3nt: TGCGCCAGCAGCTATAATAGCCGGGACACATCCTACGAGCAGTACTTC

abundance: NA
v_gene: TRBV23-1
d_gene: NA
j_gene: TRBJ2-5
CDR3aa: CASSQSSGRGGETQYF
CDR3nt: TGCGCCAGCAGTCAATCGTCAGGCAGGGGGGGAGAGACCCAGTACTTC

abundance: NA
v_gene: TRBV5-1
d_gene: TRBD2
j_gene: TRBJ2-1
CDR3aa: CASSSSGGPYNEQFF
CDR3nt: TGCGCCAGCAGCTCTAGCGGGGGGCCCTACAATGAGCAGTTCTTC

abundance: NA
v_gene: TRBV30
d_gene: NA
j_gene: TRBJ1-2
CDR3aa: CAWRDKQGNYGYTF
CDR3nt: TGTGCCTGGAGGGATAAGCAGGGGAACTATGGCTACACCTTC

abundance: NA
v_gene: TRBV19
d_gene: NA
j_gene: TRBJ1-1
CDR3aa: CASSSHMNTEAFF
CDR3nt: TGTGCCAGTAGTTCACATATGAACACTGAAGCTTTCTTT

abundance: NA
v_gene: TRBV5-1
d_gene: NA
j_gene: TRBJ1-2
CDR3aa: CASSPSDRSIYGYTF
CDR3nt: TGCGCCAGCAGCCCCTCGGACAGATCGATCTATGGCTACACCTTC

abundance: NA
v_gene: TRBV27
d_gene: NA
j_gene: TRBJ2-2
CDR3aa: CASSLSPGGSGELFF
CDR3nt: TGTGCCAGCAGTTTATCGCCCGGGGGAAGCGGGGAGCTGTTTTTT

abundance: NA
v_gene: TRBV29-1
d_gene: TRBD1
j_gene: TRBJ2-5
CDR3aa: CSVEQPGTGVQYF
CDR3nt: TGCAGCGTCGAACAACCCGGGACAGGGGTTCAGTACTTC